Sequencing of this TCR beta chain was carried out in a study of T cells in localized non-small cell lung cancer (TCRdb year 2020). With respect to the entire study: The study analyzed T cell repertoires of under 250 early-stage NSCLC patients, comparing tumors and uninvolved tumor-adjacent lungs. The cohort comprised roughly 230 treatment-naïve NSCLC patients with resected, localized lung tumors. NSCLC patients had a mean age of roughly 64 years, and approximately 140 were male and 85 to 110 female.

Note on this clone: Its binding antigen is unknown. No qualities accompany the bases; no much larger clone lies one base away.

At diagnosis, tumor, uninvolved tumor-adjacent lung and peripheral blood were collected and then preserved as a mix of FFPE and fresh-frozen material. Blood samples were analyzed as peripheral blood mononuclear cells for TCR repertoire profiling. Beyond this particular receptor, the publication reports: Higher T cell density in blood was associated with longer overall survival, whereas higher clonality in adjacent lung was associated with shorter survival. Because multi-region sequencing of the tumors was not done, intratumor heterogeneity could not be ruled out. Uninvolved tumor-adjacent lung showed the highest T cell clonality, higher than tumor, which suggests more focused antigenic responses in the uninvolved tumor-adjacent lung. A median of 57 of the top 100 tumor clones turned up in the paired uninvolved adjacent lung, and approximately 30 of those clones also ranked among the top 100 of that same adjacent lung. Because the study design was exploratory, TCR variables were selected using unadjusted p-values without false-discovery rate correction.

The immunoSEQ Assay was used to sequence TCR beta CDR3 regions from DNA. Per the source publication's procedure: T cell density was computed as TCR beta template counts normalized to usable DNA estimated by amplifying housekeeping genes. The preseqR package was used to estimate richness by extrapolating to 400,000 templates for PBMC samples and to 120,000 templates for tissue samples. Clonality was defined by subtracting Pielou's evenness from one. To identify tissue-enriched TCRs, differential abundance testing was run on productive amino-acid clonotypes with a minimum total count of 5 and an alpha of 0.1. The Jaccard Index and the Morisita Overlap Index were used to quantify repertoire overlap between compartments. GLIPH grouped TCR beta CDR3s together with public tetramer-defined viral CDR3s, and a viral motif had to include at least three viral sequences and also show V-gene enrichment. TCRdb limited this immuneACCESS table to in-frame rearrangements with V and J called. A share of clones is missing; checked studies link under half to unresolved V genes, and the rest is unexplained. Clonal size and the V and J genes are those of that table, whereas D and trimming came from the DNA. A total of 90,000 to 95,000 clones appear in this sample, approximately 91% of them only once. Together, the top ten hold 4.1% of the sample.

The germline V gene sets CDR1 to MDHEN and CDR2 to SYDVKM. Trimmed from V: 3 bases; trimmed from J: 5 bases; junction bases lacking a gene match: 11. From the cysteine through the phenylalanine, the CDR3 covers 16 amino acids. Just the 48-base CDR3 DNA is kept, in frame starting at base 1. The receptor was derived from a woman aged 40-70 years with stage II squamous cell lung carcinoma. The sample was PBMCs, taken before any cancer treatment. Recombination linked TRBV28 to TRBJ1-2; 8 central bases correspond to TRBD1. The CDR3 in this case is CASSFRPQGALYGYTF. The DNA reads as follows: TGTGCCAGCAGTTTCCGCCCCCAGGGGGCATTATATGGCTACACCTTC.